A single sample is the source of the 2 T cell receptor beta chains below, sequenced in a study of technical replicates of blood from a few donors. Sequencing was performed with immunoSEQ multiplex PCR; in TCRdb, only in-frame clones are kept and a portion is missing. The data contain around 65,000 clones, 80% to 90% of them singletons. The sequenced sample consisted of PBMCs. The source is a human donor in good health. Some clones in this sample may be carry-over from other donors' samples.

The chain has TRBV4-3 and TRBJ2-1; 9 nucleotides align to TRBD2. V lost 1 base and J lost 10; bases outside the gene matches: 11. Germline V gene sequence: CDR1 LGHNA, CDR2 YSLEER. CDR3 length equals 16 residues. For the CDR3, the DNA is TGCGCCAGCAGCCAAGCTAACGGACTAGCGCCACCAGAGCAGTTCTTC. This gives the protein CASSQANGLAPPEQFF.

J is TRBJ1-4 and V is TRBV5-6; D might be TRBD1 (5 bases). CDR1 is SGHDT and CDR2 is YYEEEE in the germline V gene. V was trimmed by 1 base and J by 4 bases, leaving 8 bases between them. This CDR3 is built from 14 residues. CDR3 DNA sequence: TGTGCCAGCAGCTTGCTGCAGGGTAATGAAAAACTGTTTTTT. This sequence encodes CASSLLQGNEKLFF. Variable domain in full (rest from reference TRBV5-6 and TRBJ1-4): DAGVTQSPTHLIKTRGQQVTLRCSPKSGHDTVSWYQQALGQGPQFIFQYYEEEERQRGNFPDRFSGHQFPNYSSELNVNALLLGDSALYLCASSLLQGNEKLFFGSGTQLSVL.